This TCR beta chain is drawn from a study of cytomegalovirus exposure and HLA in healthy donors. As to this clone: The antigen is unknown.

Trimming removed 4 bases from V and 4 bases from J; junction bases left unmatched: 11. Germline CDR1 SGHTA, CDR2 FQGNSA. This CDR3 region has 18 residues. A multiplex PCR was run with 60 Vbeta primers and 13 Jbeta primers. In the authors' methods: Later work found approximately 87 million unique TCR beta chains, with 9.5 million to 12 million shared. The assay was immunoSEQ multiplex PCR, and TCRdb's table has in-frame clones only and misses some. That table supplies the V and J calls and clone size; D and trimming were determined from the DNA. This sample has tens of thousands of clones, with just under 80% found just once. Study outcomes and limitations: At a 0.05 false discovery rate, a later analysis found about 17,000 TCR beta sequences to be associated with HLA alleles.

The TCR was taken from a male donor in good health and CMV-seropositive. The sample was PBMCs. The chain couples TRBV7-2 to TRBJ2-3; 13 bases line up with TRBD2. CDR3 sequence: CASSSSRTSGSWADTQYF. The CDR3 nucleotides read TGTGCCAGCAGCTCCTCACGGACTAGCGGGAGCTGGGCAGATACGCAGTATTTT.